Listed below are T cell receptor beta chains from one sample, sequenced in a study of response to subunit inactivated influenza vaccine. TCRdb fed the RT-PCR reads into MiXCR, producing one record per CDR3 protein. The sample carries 550,000 to 600,000 distinct CDR3 sequences, over 9.5% recorded once. The sequencing here drew on PBMCs from blood, taken on the day of vaccination. These TCRs come from a man aged 45 to 65 who received an inactivated influenza vaccine. CDR3s leave out the opening cysteine and the closing phenylalanine or tryptophan.

v_call	cdr3_aa
TRBV29-1	SVEGNFRDTQY
TRBV5-1	ASSKGQGAYGTEAF
TRBV4-1	ASSPLRVSYEQY
TRBV11-2	ASTMGLAGPREETQY
TRBV12-3/TRBV12-4	ASRSGILRINEQY
TRBV5-5	ASSVSGTPGVDTQY
TRBV28	ASSLSTQGYGYT
TRBV28	ASSRPVGIGTTGELF
TRBV12-3/TRBV12-4	ASRRSSGETQY
TRBV12-3/TRBV12-4	ASRTAESTDTQY
TRBV4-2	ASSQGSGAAF
TRBV11-2	ASAGAGYGYT
TRBV5-1	ASMQGSSTDTQY
TRBV29-1	SVVEDTGELF
TRBV20-1	SAYRVNWGYT
TRBV29-1	SASWTGNYEQY
TRBV7-9	ASSLADGIYGYT
TRBV25-1	ASSEAGQLNTEAF
TRBV7-6	ASSLEGGGGGNEQF
TRBV4-3	ASSKGKPNTEAF
TRBV12-3/TRBV12-4	ASSQGEQETQY
TRBV19	ASSLLGVLSGGYT
TRBV5-1	ASSGGTDTQY
TRBV20-1	SANLGAEETQY
TRBV4-3	ASSQRDRGAYEQY
TRBV5-1	ASSETQRTDDTEAF
TRBV29-1	SVSDNWEQY
TRBV15	ATSPRTADNNEQF
TRBV5-1	ASSSDWSPTDTQY
TRBV7-9	ASSLAERKWETQY
TRBV28	ASRSTGSRETQY
TRBV3-1	ASSLGRPNEQF
TRBV25-1	ASSSMGVIWF